This T cell receptor beta chain was sequenced for a study of shared clonotypes between healthy human individuals. Findings and limits, study-wide: Tissues were not sampled, only blood, and their repertoires likely differ. As a rule, naive subsets had a larger estimated richness than memory subsets.

Method: immunoSEQ multiplex PCR; TCRdb's copy keeps in-frame clones and lacks some. The data show around 2.3 million clones, with roughly 95% seen just once and roughly 0.13% held by the top ten. The germline CDR1 and CDR2 sequences are ENHRY and SYGVKD. V lost 0 bases, J lost 8 bases, and 20 bases lay in between. This CDR3 spans 17 amino acids. Turning to this clone: Its antigen is as yet unknown.

The sequencing sample was made of naive CD4+ T cells sorted from blood. The subset here: CD45RA+ positively selected. This sequence originates from a man between 18 and 29 years old in good health. V usage is TRBV10-3 and J usage is TRBJ2-1; D may be TRBD1 or TRBD2 (6 bases each). CDR3 loop: CAISESQRGAGADEQFF. As DNA, the CDR3 is TGTGCCATCAGTGAGTCCCAGAGGGGGGCAGGGGCCGATGAGCAGTTCTTC.